These T cell receptor beta chains were read from a single sample in a study of regulatory T cells in long-lasting Graves disease. TCRdb redid the calling of the multiplex PCR reads with MiXCR, one entry per CDR3 protein. The repertoire has under 400,000 distinct CDR3 sequences, 16% of them found once; the top ten carry 25% to 30%. These data also featured in a second study, about T cells in Graves' hyperthyroidism and ophthalmopathy.

The material sequenced was peripheral blood mononuclear cells (PBMCs), taken at new diagnosis, from a patient treated with antithyroid drugs. These receptors all come from a man aged 40-49 years with Graves disease. Each CDR3 is given with its conserved first and last residue. D genes are given only for firm matches. Clone sizes are given selectively: once, few, many, or a class where the clone is expanded.

cdr3_aa: CASSQDPGVGNEKLFF
cdr3_nt: TGTGCCAGCAGCCAAGATCCGGGGGTTGGTAATGAAAAACTGTTTTTT
v_call: TRBV4-2
j_call: TRBJ1-4
d_call: .
clone_size: .

cdr3_aa: CAGSLGPTGEQYF
cdr3_nt: TGTGCCGGCAGCTTAGGTCCCACCGGCGAGCAGTACTTC
v_call: TRBV7-7
j_call: TRBJ2-7
d_call: .
clone_size: few

cdr3_aa: CASSDGHKPAYGYTF
cdr3_nt: TGTGCCAGCAGTGACGGACATAAACCAGCCTATGGCTACACCTTC
v_call: TRBV6-4
j_call: TRBJ1-2
d_call: .
clone_size: many

cdr3_aa: CASSWNPQVSDEQYF
cdr3_nt: TGCGCCAGCAGCTGGAACCCACAGGTTTCGGACGAGCAGTACTTC
v_call: TRBV5-1
j_call: TRBJ2-7
d_call: .
clone_size: many

cdr3_aa: CASSQAGAPSEQFF
cdr3_nt: TGTGCCAGCAGCCAAGCGGGGGCCCCCAGTGAGCAGTTCTTC
v_call: TRBV3-1
j_call: TRBJ2-1
d_call: .
clone_size: .

cdr3_aa: CAISRGGPRTGELFF
cdr3_nt: TGTGCCATATCCCGGGGCGGGCCGAGAACCGGGGAGCTGTTTTTT
v_call: TRBV28
j_call: TRBJ2-2
d_call: .
clone_size: .

cdr3_aa: CASSPPGLPYEQYF
cdr3_nt: TGTGCCAGCTCACCTCCGGGACTACCCTACGAGCAGTACTTC
v_call: TRBV18
j_call: TRBJ2-7
d_call: TRBD2
clone_size: many

cdr3_aa: CASGDRGVPDTQYF
cdr3_nt: TGTGCCAGCGGGGACAGGGGGGTACCAGATACGCAGTATTTT
v_call: TRBV2
j_call: TRBJ2-3
d_call: TRBD1
clone_size: .

cdr3_aa: CASSPQPSFSTEAFF
cdr3_nt: TGTGCCAGCTCCCCCCAACCCAGCTTTTCCACTGAAGCTTTCTTT
v_call: TRBV9
j_call: TRBJ1-1
d_call: .
clone_size: many

cdr3_aa: CASSRGGQGSYEQYF
cdr3_nt: TGCGCCAGCAGCCGGGGGGGACAGGGGAGCTACGAGCAGTACTTC
v_call: TRBV5-1
j_call: TRBJ2-7
d_call: TRBD1
clone_size: few

cdr3_aa: CASSVASQETQYF
cdr3_nt: TGTGCCAGCAGCGTAGCCTCGCAAGAGACCCAGTACTTC
v_call: TRBV9
j_call: TRBJ2-5
d_call: .
clone_size: few

cdr3_aa: CASSRLVTDNTDTQYF
cdr3_nt: TGCGCCAGCAGTCGACTAGTCACCGATAACACAGATACGCAGTATTTT
v_call: TRBV4-1
j_call: TRBJ2-3
d_call: .
clone_size: few

cdr3_aa: CASSLGSGSPPREQFF
cdr3_nt: TGCGCCAGCAGCTTGGGTAGCGGGTCGCCCCCCCGTGAGCAGTTCTTC
v_call: TRBV5-1
j_call: TRBJ2-1
d_call: TRBD2
clone_size: many

cdr3_aa: CASSLGGQLNTEAFF
cdr3_nt: TGCGCCAGCAGCTTGGGTGGGCAGCTGAACACTGAAGCTTTCTTT
v_call: TRBV5-1
j_call: TRBJ1-1
d_call: .
clone_size: many

cdr3_aa: CSEGLADLNEQFF
cdr3_nt: TGCAGCGAGGGACTAGCCGACCTCAATGAGCAGTTCTTC
v_call: TRBV29-1
j_call: TRBJ2-1
d_call: TRBD2
clone_size: .

cdr3_aa: CASSITGTGGSEQYF
cdr3_nt: TGTGCCAGCAGTATTACCGGGACAGGGGGCAGCGAGCAGTACTTC
v_call: TRBV28
j_call: TRBJ2-7
d_call: TRBD1
clone_size: many

cdr3_aa: CASSPEGDEQFF
cdr3_nt: TGTGCCAGCTCACCCGAGGGGGATGAGCAGTTCTTC
v_call: TRBV18
j_call: TRBJ2-1
d_call: .
clone_size: .

cdr3_aa: CASSQEWGLAAYNEQFF
cdr3_nt: TGTGCCAGCAGCCAAGAATGGGGACTAGCGGCCTACAATGAGCAGTTCTTC
v_call: TRBV3-1
j_call: TRBJ2-1
d_call: TRBD2
clone_size: many

cdr3_aa: CASSRTGGNTEAFF
cdr3_nt: TGTGCCAGCAGCCGGACAGGTGGGAACACTGAAGCTTTCTTT
v_call: TRBV7-9
j_call: TRBJ1-1
d_call: TRBD1
clone_size: many

cdr3_aa: CASSREPGQGKNEQFF
cdr3_nt: TGCGCCAGCAGCCGAGAACCGGGACAGGGGAAGAATGAGCAGTTCTTC
v_call: TRBV4-3
j_call: TRBJ2-1
d_call: TRBD1
clone_size: many